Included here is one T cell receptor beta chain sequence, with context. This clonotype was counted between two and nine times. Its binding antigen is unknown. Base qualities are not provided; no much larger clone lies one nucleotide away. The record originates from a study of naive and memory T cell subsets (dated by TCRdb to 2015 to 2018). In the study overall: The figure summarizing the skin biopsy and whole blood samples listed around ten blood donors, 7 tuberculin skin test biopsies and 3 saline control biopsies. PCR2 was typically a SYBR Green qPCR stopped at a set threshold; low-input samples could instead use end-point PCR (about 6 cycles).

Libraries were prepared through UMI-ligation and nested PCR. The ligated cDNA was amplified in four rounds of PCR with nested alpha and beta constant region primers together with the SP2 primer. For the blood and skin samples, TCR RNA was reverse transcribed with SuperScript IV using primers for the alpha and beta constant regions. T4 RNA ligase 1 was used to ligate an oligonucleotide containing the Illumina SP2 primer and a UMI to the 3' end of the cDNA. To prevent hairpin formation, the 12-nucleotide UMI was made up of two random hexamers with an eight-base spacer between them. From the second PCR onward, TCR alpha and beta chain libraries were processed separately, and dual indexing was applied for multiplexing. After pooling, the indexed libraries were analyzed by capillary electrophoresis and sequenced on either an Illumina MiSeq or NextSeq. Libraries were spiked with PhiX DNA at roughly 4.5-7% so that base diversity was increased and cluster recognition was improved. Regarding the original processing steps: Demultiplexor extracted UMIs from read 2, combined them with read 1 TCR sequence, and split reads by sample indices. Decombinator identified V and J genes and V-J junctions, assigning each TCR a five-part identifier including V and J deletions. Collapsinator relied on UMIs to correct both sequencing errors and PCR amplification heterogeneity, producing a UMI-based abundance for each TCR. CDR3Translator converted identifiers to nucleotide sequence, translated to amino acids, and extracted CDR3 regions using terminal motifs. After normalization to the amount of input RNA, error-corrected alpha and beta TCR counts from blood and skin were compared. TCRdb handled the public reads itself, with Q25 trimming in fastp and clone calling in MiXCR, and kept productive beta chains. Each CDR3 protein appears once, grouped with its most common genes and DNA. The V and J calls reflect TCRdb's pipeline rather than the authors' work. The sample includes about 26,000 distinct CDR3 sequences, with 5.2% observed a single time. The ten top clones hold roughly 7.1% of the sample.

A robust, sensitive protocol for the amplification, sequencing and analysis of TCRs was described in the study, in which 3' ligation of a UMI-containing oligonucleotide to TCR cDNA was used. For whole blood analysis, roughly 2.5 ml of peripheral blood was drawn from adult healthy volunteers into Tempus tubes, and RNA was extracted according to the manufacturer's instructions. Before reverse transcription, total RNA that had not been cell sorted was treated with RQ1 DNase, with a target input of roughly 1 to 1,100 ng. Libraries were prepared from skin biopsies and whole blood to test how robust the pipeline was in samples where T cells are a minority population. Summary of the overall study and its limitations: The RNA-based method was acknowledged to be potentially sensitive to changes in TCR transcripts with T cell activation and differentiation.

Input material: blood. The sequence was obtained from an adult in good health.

The CDR3 in this case is CASSEDTGARDTQYF. In nucleotides, the sequence is TGTGCCAGCAGTGAAGATACGGGAGCCCGAGATACGCAGTATTTT. The sequence is built from TRBV6-1 and TRBJ2-3, with a tentative D gene TRBD2 over 6 matching bases. The germline V gene supplies CDR1 MNHNS and CDR2 SASEGT. V loses 1 base, J loses 5 bases, and the germline ends lie 13 bases apart. Counted from cysteine to phenylalanine, this CDR3 has 15 amino acids. Only the CDR3 part of the read is kept: 45 bases, read in frame from the first base.